This T cell receptor beta chain was observed in a study of Graves' ophthalmopathy and Graves' hyperthyroidism. Scientists amplified the TCR beta CDR3 regions from RNA transcripts. Second-round multiplex PCR came after first-round RT-PCR with HTBI primers. TCRdb re-derived calls from the multiplex PCR reads in MiXCR, one entry per CDR3 protein. The profile shows over 40,000 distinct CDR3 sequences, around 45% of them singletons. V trimming: 6 bases; J trimming: 5 bases; junction bases outside the gene matches: 9. From germline, CDR1 is DFQATT and CDR2 SNEGSKA (reference sequence). This CDR3 has 14 amino acids.

This TCR derives from an adult man with Graves' ophthalmopathy. Material: peripheral blood. V and J are TRBV20-1 and TRBJ2-5, with 10 positions matching TRBD2. The CDR3 protein is CSAVLAGVAETQYF. CDR3 coding DNA: TGCAGTGCCGTCCTAGCGGGAGTAGCCGAGACCCAGTACTTC.